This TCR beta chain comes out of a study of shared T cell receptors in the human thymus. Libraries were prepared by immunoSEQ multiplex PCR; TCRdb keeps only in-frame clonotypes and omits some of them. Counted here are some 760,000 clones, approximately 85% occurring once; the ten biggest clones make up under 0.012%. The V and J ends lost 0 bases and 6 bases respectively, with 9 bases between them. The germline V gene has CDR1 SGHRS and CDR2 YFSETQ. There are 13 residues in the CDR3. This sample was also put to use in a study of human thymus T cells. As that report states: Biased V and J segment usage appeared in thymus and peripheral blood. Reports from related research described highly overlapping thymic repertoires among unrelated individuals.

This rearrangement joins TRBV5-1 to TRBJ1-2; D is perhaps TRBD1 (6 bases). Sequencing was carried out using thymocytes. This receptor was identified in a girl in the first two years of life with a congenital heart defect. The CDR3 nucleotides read TGCGCCAGCAGCTTGGGAGGGGGTGATGGCTACACCTTC. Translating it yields CASSLGGGDGYTF.